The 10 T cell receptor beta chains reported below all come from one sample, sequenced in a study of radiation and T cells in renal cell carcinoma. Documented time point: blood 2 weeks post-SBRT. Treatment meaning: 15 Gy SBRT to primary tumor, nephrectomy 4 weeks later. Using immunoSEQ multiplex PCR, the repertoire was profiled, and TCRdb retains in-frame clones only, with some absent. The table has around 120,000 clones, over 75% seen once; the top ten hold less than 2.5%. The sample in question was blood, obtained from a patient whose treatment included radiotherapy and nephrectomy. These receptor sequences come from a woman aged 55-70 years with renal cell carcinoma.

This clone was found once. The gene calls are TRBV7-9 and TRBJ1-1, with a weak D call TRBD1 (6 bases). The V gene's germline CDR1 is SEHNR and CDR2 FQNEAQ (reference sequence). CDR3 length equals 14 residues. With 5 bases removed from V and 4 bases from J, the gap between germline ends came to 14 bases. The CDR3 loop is CASSPQEGGTEAFF. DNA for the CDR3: TGTGCCAGCAGCCCCCAGGAGGGGGGCACTGAAGCTTTCTTT. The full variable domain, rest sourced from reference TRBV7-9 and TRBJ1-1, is DTGVSQNPRHKITKRGQNVTFRCDPISEHNRLYWYRQTLGQGPEFLTYFQNEAQLEKSRLLSDRFSAERPKGSFSTLEIQRTEQGDSAMYLCASSPQEGGTEAFFGQGTRLTVV.

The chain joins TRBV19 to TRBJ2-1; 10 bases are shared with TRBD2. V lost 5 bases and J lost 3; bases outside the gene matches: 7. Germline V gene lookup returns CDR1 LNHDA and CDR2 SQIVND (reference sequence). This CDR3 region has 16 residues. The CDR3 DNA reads TGTGCCAGTAGTGTCGTAGCGGGGGGTTACTACAATGAGCAGTTCTTC. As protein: CASSVVAGGYYNEQFF.

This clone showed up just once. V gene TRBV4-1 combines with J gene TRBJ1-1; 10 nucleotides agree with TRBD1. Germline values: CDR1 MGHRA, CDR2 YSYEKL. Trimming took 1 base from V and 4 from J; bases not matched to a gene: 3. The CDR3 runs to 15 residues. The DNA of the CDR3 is TGCGCCAGCAGCCAAGGACAGGGGGCGAGCACTGAAGCTTTCTTT. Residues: CASSQGQGASTEAFF.

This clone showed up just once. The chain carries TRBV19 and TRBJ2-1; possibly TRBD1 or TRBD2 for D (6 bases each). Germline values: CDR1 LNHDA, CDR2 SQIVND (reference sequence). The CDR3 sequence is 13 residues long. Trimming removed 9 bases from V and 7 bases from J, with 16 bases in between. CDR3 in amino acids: CASERRGQNEQFF. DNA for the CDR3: TGTGCCAGCGAGAGACGGGGGCAGAATGAGCAGTTCTTC.

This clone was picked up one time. The CDR3 spells CASSQDQGARETQYF. CDR3 DNA sequence: TGCGCCAGCAGCCAAGATCAGGGGGCGAGAGAGACCCAGTACTTC. The chain has TRBV4-1 and TRBJ2-5; 8 bases are a match to TRBD1. After removal of 0 bases from V and 4 bases from J, the junction contained 4 bases not matched to a gene. The germline CDR1 and CDR2 sequences are MGHRA and YSYEKL. CDR3 size: 15 residues.

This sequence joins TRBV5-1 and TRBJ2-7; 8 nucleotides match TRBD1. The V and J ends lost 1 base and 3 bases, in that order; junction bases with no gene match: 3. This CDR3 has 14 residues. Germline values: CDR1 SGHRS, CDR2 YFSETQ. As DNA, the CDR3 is TGCGCCAGCAGCTTGCTAGGGACAGGCTACGAGCAGTACTTC. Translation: CASSLLGTGYEQYF.

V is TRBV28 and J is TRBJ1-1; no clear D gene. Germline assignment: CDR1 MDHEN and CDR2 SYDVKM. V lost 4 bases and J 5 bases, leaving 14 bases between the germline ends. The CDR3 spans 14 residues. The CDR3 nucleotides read TGTGCCAGCAGTTCGCTGTCGGAAGTGACTGAAGCTTTCTTT. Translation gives CASSSLSEVTEAFF.

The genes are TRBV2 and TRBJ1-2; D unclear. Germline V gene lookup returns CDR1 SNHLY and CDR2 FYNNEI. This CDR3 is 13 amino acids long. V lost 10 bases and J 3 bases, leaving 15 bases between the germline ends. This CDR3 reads CAIPEEAYYGYTF. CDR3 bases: TGTGCCATTCCTGAGGAGGCTTACTATGGCTACACCTTC.

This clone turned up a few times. CDR3 coding DNA: TGTGCCAGCAGTGGGTCGTTCGGTACCCTCCACTTT. Translation gives CASSGSFGTLHF. The gene calls are TRBV6-1 and TRBJ1-6; no firm D call. V was cut by 4 bases and J by 14 bases, with 12 bases left in between. The V gene's germline CDR1 is MNHNS and CDR2 SASEGT. The CDR3 runs to 12 residues.

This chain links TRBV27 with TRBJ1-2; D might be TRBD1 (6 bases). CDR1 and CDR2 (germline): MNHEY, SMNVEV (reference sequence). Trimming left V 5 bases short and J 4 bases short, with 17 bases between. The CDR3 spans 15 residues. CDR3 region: CASSPTRDTFYGYTF. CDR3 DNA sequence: TGTGCCAGCAGTCCTACTCGGGACACGTTCTATGGCTACACCTTC.